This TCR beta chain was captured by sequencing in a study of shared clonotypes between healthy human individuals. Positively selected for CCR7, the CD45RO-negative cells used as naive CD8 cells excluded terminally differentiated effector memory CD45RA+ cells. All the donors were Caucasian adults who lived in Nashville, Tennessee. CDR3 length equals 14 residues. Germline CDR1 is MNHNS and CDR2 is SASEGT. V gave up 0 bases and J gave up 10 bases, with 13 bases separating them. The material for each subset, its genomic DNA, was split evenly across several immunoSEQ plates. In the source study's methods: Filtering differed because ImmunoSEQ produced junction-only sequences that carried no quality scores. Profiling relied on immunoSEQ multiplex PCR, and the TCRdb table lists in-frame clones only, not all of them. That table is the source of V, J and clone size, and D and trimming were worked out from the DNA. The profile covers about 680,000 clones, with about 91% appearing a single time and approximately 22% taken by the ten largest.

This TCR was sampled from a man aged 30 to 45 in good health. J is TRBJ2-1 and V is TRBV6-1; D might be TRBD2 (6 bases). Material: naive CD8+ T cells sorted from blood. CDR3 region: CASSEARGSSEQFF. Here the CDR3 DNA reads TGTGCCAGCAGTGAAGCACGGGGGAGTAGCGAGCAGTTCTTC.